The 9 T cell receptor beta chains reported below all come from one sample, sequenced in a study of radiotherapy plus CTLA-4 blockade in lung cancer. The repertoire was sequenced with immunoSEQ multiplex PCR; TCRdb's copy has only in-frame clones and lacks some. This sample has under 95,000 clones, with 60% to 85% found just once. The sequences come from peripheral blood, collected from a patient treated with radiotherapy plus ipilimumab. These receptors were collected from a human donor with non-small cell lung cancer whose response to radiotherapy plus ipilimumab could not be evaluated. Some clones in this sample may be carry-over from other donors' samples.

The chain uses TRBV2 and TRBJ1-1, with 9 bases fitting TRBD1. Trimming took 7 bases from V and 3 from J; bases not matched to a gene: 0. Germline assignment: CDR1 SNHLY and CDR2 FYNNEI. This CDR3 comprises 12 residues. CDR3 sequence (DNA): TGTGCCAGCAACAGGGGGCACACTGAAGCTTTCTTT. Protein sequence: CASNRGHTEAFF.

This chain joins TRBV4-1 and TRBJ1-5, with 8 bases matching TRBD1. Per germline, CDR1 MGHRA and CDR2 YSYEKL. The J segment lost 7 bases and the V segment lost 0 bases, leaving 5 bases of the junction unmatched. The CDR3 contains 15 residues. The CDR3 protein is CASSQDSGGEQPQHF. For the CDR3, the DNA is TGCGCCAGCAGCCAAGATTCAGGGGGCGAGCAGCCCCAGCATTTT.

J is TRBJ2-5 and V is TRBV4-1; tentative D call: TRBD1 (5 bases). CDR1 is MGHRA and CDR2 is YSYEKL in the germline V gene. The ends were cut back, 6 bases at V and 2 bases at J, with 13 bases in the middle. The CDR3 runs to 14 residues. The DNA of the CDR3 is TGCGCCAGCAGATCGACAGAAACTCAAGAGACCCAGTACTTC. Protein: CASRSTETQETQYF.

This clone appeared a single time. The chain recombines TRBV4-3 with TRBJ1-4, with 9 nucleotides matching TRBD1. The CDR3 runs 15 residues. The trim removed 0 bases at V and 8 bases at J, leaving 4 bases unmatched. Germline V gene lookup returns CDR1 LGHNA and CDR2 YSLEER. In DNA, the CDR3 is TGCGCCAGCAGCCAAGAACAGGGGGCTTGGGAAAAACTGTTTTTT. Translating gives CASSQEQGAWEKLFF.

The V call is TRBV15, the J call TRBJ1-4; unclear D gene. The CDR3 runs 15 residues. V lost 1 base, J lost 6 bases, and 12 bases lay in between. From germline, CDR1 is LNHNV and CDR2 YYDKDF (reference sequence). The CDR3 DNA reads TGTGCCACCAGCAGAGCGGGAGGAACGGATGAAAAACTGTTTTTT. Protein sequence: CATSRAGGTDEKLFF.

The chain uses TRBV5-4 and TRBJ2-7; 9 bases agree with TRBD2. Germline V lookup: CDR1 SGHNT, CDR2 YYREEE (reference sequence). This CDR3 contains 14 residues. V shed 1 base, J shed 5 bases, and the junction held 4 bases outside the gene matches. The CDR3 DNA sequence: TGTGCCAGCAGCTTGCGTAGCGGGGGCGACGAGCAGTACTTC. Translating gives CASSLRSGGDEQYF.

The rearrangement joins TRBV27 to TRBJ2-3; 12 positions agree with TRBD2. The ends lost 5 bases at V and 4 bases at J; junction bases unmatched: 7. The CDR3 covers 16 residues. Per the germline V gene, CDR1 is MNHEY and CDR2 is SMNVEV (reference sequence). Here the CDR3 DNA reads TGTGCCAGCAGTCAACGGCTAGCGGGGGGGCCAGATACGCAGTATTTT. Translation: CASSQRLAGGPDTQYF.

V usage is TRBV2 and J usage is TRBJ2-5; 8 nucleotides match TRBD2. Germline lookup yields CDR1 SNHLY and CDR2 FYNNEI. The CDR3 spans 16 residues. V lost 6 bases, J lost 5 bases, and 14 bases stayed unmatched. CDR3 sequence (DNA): TGTGCCAGCAGAGTCCAGGGCAGCGGGGGTAGGGAGACCCAGTACTTC. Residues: CASRVQGSGGRETQYF.

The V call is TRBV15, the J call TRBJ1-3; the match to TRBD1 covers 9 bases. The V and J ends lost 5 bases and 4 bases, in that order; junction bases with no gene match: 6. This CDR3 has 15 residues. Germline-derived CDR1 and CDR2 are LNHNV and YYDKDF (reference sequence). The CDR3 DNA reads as TGTGCCACCAGCTCTCGGACAGGGGCGGGAAACACCATATATTTT. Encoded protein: CATSSRTGAGNTIYF. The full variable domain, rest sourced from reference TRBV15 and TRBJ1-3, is DAMVIQNPRYQVTQFGKPVTLSCSQTLNHNVMYWYQQKSSQAPKLLFHYYDKDFNNEADTPDNFQSRRPNTSFCFLDIRSPGLGDTAMYLCATSSRTGAGNTIYFGEGSWLTVV.